These 20 T cell receptor beta chains were sequenced from one sample in a study of identical twins (dated by TCRdb to 2016 to 2018). Library preparation was by 5' RACE. Sequencer: Illumina HiSeq 2000. The public sequencing data were trimmed at Q25 with fastp and processed into clonotypes with MiXCR by TCRdb, which kept only in-frame beta chains. Records with the same CDR3 protein are collapsed into one entry carrying the most frequent genes and DNA. This sample comprises over 250,000 distinct CDR3 sequences, 8.5% to 9.5% of them detected only once. The ten biggest clones cover approximately 6.5% of the sample. The same sample was also used in a study of yellow fever vaccine responses in identical twins.

Material: CD8+ T cells sorted from blood. Receptors originate from a woman aged 18 to 35 in good health.

This chain links TRBV20-1 with TRBJ2-1, with D possibly TRBD2 on 6 matching bases. Trimming removed 3 bases from V and 5 bases from J, with 14 bases in between. The CDR3 contains 14 residues. Germline CDR1 reads DFQATT; CDR2 reads SNEGSKA (reference sequence). This CDR3 reads CSASNWRGNNEQFF. CDR3 sequence (DNA): TGCAGTGCTAGTAATTGGAGGGGCAACAATGAGCAGTTCTTC.

This clonotype showed up many times. The chain links TRBV4-3 to TRBJ2-1; the D call may be TRBD1 or TRBD2 (5 bases each). CDR1 is LGHNA and CDR2 is YSLEER in the germline V gene. The CDR3 contains 15 residues. V was shortened by 4 bases and J by 0 bases, with 10 bases between the two germline ends. CDR3 sequence (DNA): TGCGCCAGCAGCCCAGGGACCTACTCCTACAATGAGCAGTTCTTC. Translated: CASSPGTYSYNEQFF.

This clonotype was seen ten or more times. The rearrangement joins TRBV7-9 to TRBJ2-5, with 8 bases that match TRBD2. CDR3 size: 16 residues. Germline loops: CDR1 SEHNR, CDR2 FQNEAQ (reference sequence). The V segment lost 7 bases and the J segment 5 bases; nucleotides outside the gene matches: 15. The chain's CDR3 is CASISPTSGTWETQYF. The CDR3 DNA sequence: TGTGCCAGCATCTCCCCTACTAGCGGAACATGGGAGACCCAGTACTTC.

V is TRBV19 and J is TRBJ2-7; possible D gene TRBD1, 6 bases. Looked up from germline, CDR1 is LNHDA and CDR2 is SQIVND (reference sequence). The V end lost 4 bases, the J end lost 3 bases, and 10 bases lay between the germline ends. This CDR3 comprises 13 residues. Here the CDR3 reads CASSTPDSYEQYF. Written as DNA, the CDR3 is TGTGCCAGTAGTACCCCGGACAGCTACGAGCAGTACTTC.

This clonotype was counted ten times or more. The chain uses TRBV4-1 and TRBJ2-7; 11 bases line up with TRBD1. CDR3 size: 14 residues. Germline V lookup: CDR1 MGHRA, CDR2 YSYEKL. Trimming took 2 bases from V and 5 from J; bases not matched to a gene: 2. CDR3 region: CASSQRTGGHEQYF. DNA of the CDR3: TGCGCCAGCAGCCAACGGACAGGGGGCCACGAGCAGTACTTC.

The chain employs TRBV7-9 and TRBJ2-1; 8 bases line up with TRBD1. Germline loops: CDR1 SEHNR, CDR2 FQNEAQ (reference sequence). The CDR3 sequence is 13 residues long. Trimming removed 5 bases from V and 8 bases from J; junction bases left unmatched: 5. The CDR3 loop reads CASSPTGDYEQFF. The CDR3 DNA follows: TGTGCCAGCAGCCCGACAGGGGACTATGAGCAGTTCTTC.

The chain is built from TRBV5-6 and TRBJ2-1, with D perhaps given as TRBD1 or TRBD2 (6 bases each). The CDR3 contains 12 residues. Trimming shortened V by 6 bases and J by 9 bases, and 13 bases separated the two germline ends. CDR1 is SGHDT, CDR2 YYEEEE, per germline. CDR3 protein: CASTRGPPEQFF. Here the CDR3 DNA reads TGTGCCAGCACCCGGGGGCCGCCTGAGCAGTTCTTC.

This clonotype has a count of ten or more. The chain carries TRBV6-5 and TRBJ1-4; D is uncertain. CDR3 length equals 15 residues. V gave up 4 bases and J gave up 4 bases, with 13 bases separating them. Germline CDR1 and CDR2: MNHEY and SVGAGI. The CDR3 DNA sequence: TGTGCCAGCAGTTCCTCCTGGGTGTTTAATGAAAAACTGTTTTTT. This sequence encodes CASSSSWVFNEKLFF.

This clonotype was picked up many times. This chain connects TRBV9 to TRBJ2-7; no firm D call. The CDR3 is 13 amino acids. V was shortened by 0 bases and J by 0 bases, with 4 bases between the two germline ends. The V gene's germline CDR1 is SGDLS and CDR2 YYNGEE. The CDR3 spells CASSVDSSYEQYF. DNA of the CDR3: TGTGCCAGCAGCGTAGACAGCTCCTACGAGCAGTACTTC.

This clonotype occurred many times. The CDR3 sequence: CASSMTLADTDTQYF. DNA of the CDR3: TGTGCCAGCAGTATGACTCTAGCGGACACAGATACGCAGTATTTT. V usage is TRBV6-2 or TRBV6-3 and J usage is TRBJ2-3, with 7 bases matching TRBD2. In germline, CDR1 is MNHEY, CDR2 SVGEGT. The CDR3 has 15 residues. The trim removed 5 bases at V and 2 bases at J, leaving 7 bases unmatched.

The J gene is TRBJ1-1, the V gene TRBV6-2 or TRBV6-3; D gene unclear. Trimming removed 2 bases at V and 6 bases at J, with 10 bases between. Per the germline V gene, CDR1 is MNHEY and CDR2 is SVGEGT. The CDR3 loop spans 13 amino acids. The CDR3 DNA reads as TGTGCCAGCAGTTACGTGGAGGGCCCTGAAGCTTTCTTT. This codes for CASSYVEGPEAFF.

This clonotype was found many times. CDR3 residues: CAISVGKTRQGFWETQYF. DNA of the CDR3: TGTGCCATCAGTGTCGGAAAGACGAGACAGGGGTTCTGGGAGACCCAGTACTTC. The rearrangement uses TRBV10-3 and TRBJ2-5, with 8 nucleotides matching TRBD1. This CDR3 region has 18 residues. The V gene's germline CDR1 is ENHRY and CDR2 SYGVKD. With 4 bases clipped from V and 5 bases from J, the junction kept 18 bases outside the gene matches.

The chain carries TRBV30 and TRBJ2-7; possibly TRBD1 or TRBD2 for D (6 bases each). CDR3 length equals 13 residues. The V and J ends lost 2 bases and 4 bases respectively, with 12 bases between them. Germline V gene lookup returns CDR1 GTSNPN and CDR2 SVGIG (reference sequence). DNA of the CDR3: TGTGCCTGGAGTCCCGGAGGGGGATACGAGCAGTACTTC. As protein: CAWSPGGGYEQYF.

In its sample, this clonotype was seen a few times. This chain links TRBV12-3 or TRBV12-4 with TRBJ2-2; perhaps TRBD2 as D (5 bases). V was cut by 2 bases and J by 6 bases, with 25 bases left in between. The CDR3 consists of 19 residues. CDR3 region: CASSLLPGAGNFVSGELFF. The CDR3 DNA follows: TGTGCCAGCAGTTTATTACCAGGAGCCGGGAATTTTGTTTCCGGGGAGCTGTTTTTT.

The chain couples TRBV5-4 to TRBJ2-3; TRBD2 agrees at 7 bases. With 6 bases clipped from V and 3 bases from J, the junction kept 7 bases outside the gene matches. Germline V gives CDR1 SGHNT, CDR2 YYREEE (reference sequence). This CDR3 has 14 amino acids. The CDR3 region has the DNA TGTGCCAGCAACCAAGCGGGAACTACAGATACGCAGTATTTT. Amino acid sequence: CASNQAGTTDTQYF. The full variable domain, its missing parts supplied by reference TRBV5-4 and TRBJ2-3, is ETGVTQSPTHLIKTRGQQVTLRCSSQSGHNTVSWYQQALGQGPQFIFQYYREEENGRGNFPPRFSGLQFPNYSSELNVNALELDDSALYLCASNQAGTTDTQYFGPGTRLTVL.

The J gene is TRBJ2-1, the V gene TRBV9; D not resolved. V was pared by 0 bases and J by 10 bases, with 11 bases between. Germline V lookup: CDR1 SGDLS, CDR2 YYNGEE. CDR3 length: 13 amino acids. This CDR3 reads CASSVVPGPEQFF. The CDR3 DNA follows: TGTGCCAGCAGCGTAGTACCGGGTCCGGAGCAGTTCTTC.

This clonotype was counted at least ten times. The V and J genes are TRBV5-1 and TRBJ2-7; D is ambiguous. Per germline, CDR1 SGHRS and CDR2 YFSETQ. This CDR3 has 14 amino acids. The V end lost 1 base, the J end lost 1 base, and 9 bases lay between the germline ends. The CDR3 DNA is TGCGCCAGCAGCTTGCGTCAGGCTTCCTACGAGCAGTACTTC. Protein sequence: CASSLRQASYEQYF.

The gene calls are TRBV2 and TRBJ2-1; 7 bases match TRBD1. The CDR3 loop spans 20 amino acids. V trimming: 2 bases; J trimming: 5 bases; junction bases outside the gene matches: 21. Germline CDR1 reads SNHLY; CDR2 reads FYNNEI. The CDR3 loop reads CASSEYGTAMEVSVNNEQFF. As DNA, the CDR3 is TGTGCCAGCAGTGAATATGGGACAGCGATGGAGGTGTCTGTCAACAATGAGCAGTTCTTC.

This clonotype has more than one count but fewer than ten. The CDR3 nucleotides read TGCGCCAGCAGCTTGATGGTGAATGAGCAGTTCTTC. Protein sequence: CASSLMVNEQFF. J is TRBJ2-1 and V is TRBV5-1; D is undetermined. In germline, CDR1 is SGHRS, CDR2 YFSETQ. The CDR3 spans 12 residues. With 1 base removed from V and 7 bases from J, the gap between germline ends came to 6 bases.

In this sample, this clonotype turned up many times. V usage is TRBV6-2 or TRBV6-3 and J usage is TRBJ2-1, with D unresolved. The V and J ends lost 0 bases and 7 bases respectively, with 1 base between them. CDR3 size: 11 residues. CDR1 MNHEY and CDR2 SVGEGT come from the germline V gene. CDR3 sequence: CASSYSNEQFF. The CDR3 DNA reads as TGTGCCAGCAGTTACTCGAATGAGCAGTTCTTC.